The 13 T cell receptor beta chains listed next were all sequenced from one sample in a study of T cells in localized non-small cell lung cancer. The table came from immunoSEQ multiplex PCR; TCRdb's copy has only in-frame clones and leaves some out. Seen here are approximately 29,000 clones, roughly 86% observed once, and the top ten hold approximately 7.5%. Sequencing used peripheral blood, obtained before any cancer treatment. The receptors were gathered from a male donor aged 60 or older with stage I lung adenocarcinoma.

This chain uses TRBV6-1 with TRBJ1-4; 7 bases match TRBD1. Germline CDR1 and CDR2: MNHNS and SASEGT. The CDR3 is 12 residues long. V was clipped by 8 bases and J by 7 bases; unmatched bases: 4. The CDR3 is CASSRGSEKLFF. The DNA for the CDR3 is TGTGCCAGCTCCAGGGGGAGTGAAAAACTGTTTTTT.

This clone was detected once. The chain is built from TRBV7-2 and TRBJ2-1, with 10 bases lining up with TRBD2. J was trimmed by 3 bases and V by 0 bases; bases with no gene match: 8. The germline gives CDR1 SGHTA, CDR2 FQGNSA. This CDR3 region has 18 residues. The DNA for the CDR3 is TGTGCCAGCAGCTTAGCGGGTAGCGGGGGGCTTGACTACAATGAGCAGTTCTTC. Encoded protein: CASSLAGSGGLDYNEQFF.

The chain couples TRBV5-1 to TRBJ1-5, with 11 nucleotides matching TRBD1. The J segment lost 0 bases and the V segment lost 0 bases, leaving 2 bases of the junction unmatched. The germline V gene has CDR1 SGHRS and CDR2 YFSETQ. CDR3 length equals 17 residues. In nucleotides, the CDR3 is TGCGCCAGCAGCTTGGAGGGACAGGGGGATAGCAATCAGCCCCAGCATTTT. Translating it yields CASSLEGQGDSNQPQHF.

The chain couples TRBV7-7 to TRBJ1-1; 9 nucleotides align to TRBD1. The CDR3 loop spans 18 amino acids. Germline lookup yields CDR1 SSHAT and CDR2 FNYEAQ (reference sequence). V was pared by 1 base and J by 7 bases, with 16 bases of the junction left unmatched. CDR3 sequence reads: CASSLGPPTGTGTDEAFF. CDR3 nucleotide sequence: TGTGCCAGCAGCTTAGGCCCGCCTACCGGGACAGGGACAGATGAAGCTTTCTTT.

The CDR3 spells CASSLNPAGNTIYF. CDR3 nucleotides: TGTGCCAGCAGCTTAAACCCGGCCGGAAACACCATATATTTT. This rearrangement joins TRBV7-6 to TRBJ1-3; no definite D call. V gave up 2 bases and J gave up 4 bases, with 9 bases separating them. CDR3 size: 14 residues. CDR1 is SGHVS, CDR2 FNYEAQ, per germline.

The chain combines TRBV7-2 with TRBJ2-7; D remains ambiguous. The V and J ends lost 4 bases and 6 bases respectively, with 13 bases between them. CDR3 length: 13 amino acids. Germline values: CDR1 SGHTA, CDR2 FQGNSA. The CDR3 region is CASSSPLQVEQYF. The CDR3 nucleotides read TGTGCCAGCAGCTCTCCACTTCAAGTCGAGCAGTACTTC.

This chain uses TRBV7-2 with TRBJ2-1, with no clear D. In germline, CDR1 is SGHTA, CDR2 FQGNSA. V shed 5 bases and J shed 0 bases, with 14 bases lying between them. The CDR3 covers 16 residues. Here the CDR3 DNA reads TGTGCCAGCAGCCCGTCGACTGGCAGCTCCTACAATGAGCAGTTCTTC. Translation: CASSPSTGSSYNEQFF.

CDR3 in amino acids: CASSRDIPSQETQYF. The CDR3 nucleotides are TGCGCCAGCAGCCGGGACATTCCCTCCCAAGAGACCCAGTACTTC. The genes are TRBV5-1 and TRBJ2-5; weak D call: TRBD1 (6 bases). CDR3 size: 15 residues. The V gene lost 4 bases and the J gene lost 1 base, with 14 bases spanning the gap. The germline V gene has CDR1 SGHRS and CDR2 YFSETQ.

This chain connects TRBV14 to TRBJ2-5; no clear D. V was pared by 0 bases and J by 5 bases, with 4 bases between. CDR3 size: 12 residues. CDR1 and CDR2 from the germline V gene are SGHDN and FVKESK. In nucleotides, the CDR3 is TGTGCCAGCAGCCAAGATAGTGAGACCCAGTACTTC. Translated, it gives CASSQDSETQYF.

The chain couples TRBV5-1 to TRBJ2-5; no definite D call. CDR1 is SGHRS and CDR2 is YFSETQ in the germline V gene. The CDR3 contains 15 residues. V was trimmed by 0 bases and J by 5 bases, leaving 14 bases between them. The CDR3 bases are TGCGCCAGCAGCTTGGTTTCCGGGTCTGGGGAGACCCAGTACTTC. Amino acid sequence: CASSLVSGSGETQYF.

The chain combines TRBV6-5 with TRBJ1-1; D gene uncertain. Germline V gene sequence: CDR1 MNHEY, CDR2 SVGAGI. Trimming removed 10 bases from V and 1 base from J, with 13 bases in between. This CDR3 is 13 amino acids long. The CDR3 bases are TGTGCCATCAGCAGGACGGAGAACACTGAAGCTTTCTTT. It encodes CAISRTENTEAFF.

CDR3 coding DNA: TGTGCCAGCAGCATCAGCGCCACCGGGGAGCTGTTTTTT. This sequence encodes CASSISATGELFF. V and J are TRBV7-3 and TRBJ2-2; D remains unclear. Trimming pared 5 bases from V and 4 bases from J, leaving 8 bases between. This CDR3 region has 13 residues. Germline CDR1 and CDR2: SGHTA and FQGTGA.

V is TRBV5-1 and J is TRBJ2-7, with D unclear. In germline, CDR1 is SGHRS, CDR2 YFSETQ. Trimming pared 0 bases from V and 2 bases from J, leaving 12 bases between. The CDR3 has 15 residues. DNA of the CDR3: TGCGCCAGCAGCTTGGGAGACCTTCCAACCTACGAGCAGTACTTC. It translates to CASSLGDLPTYEQYF. Together with reference TRBV5-1 and TRBJ2-7, the CDR3 gives the full variable domain: KAGVTQTPRYLIKTRGQQVTLSCSPISGHRSVSWYQQTPGQGLQFLFEYFSETQRNKGNFPGRFSGRQFSNSRSEMNVSTLELGDSALYLCASSLGDLPTYEQYFGPGTRLTVT.